The clone carrying this T cell receptor beta chain is termed medium-sized (0.01 to 0.1%). Its antigen is not known. The CDR3 loop spans 14 amino acids. Per the germline V gene, CDR1 is MNHEY and CDR2 is SVGAGI. The ends were cut back, 5 bases at V and 0 bases at J, with 11 bases in the middle. Time point noted: sample taken at primary tumor resection. Whole RNA obtained from tumor, nontumor lung or frozen PBMC underwent sequencing without sorting. A single record per CDR3 protein comes from TCRdb applying MiXCR to the 5' RACE reads. The table includes around 21,000 distinct CDR3 sequences, approximately 2.5% detected once. This record comes from a study of spatial heterogeneity in lung cancer. Study-level information: A T cell module score from matched bulk RNA-seq correlated strongly with TCR transcript counts in tumor regions. Points from the study as a whole: It was found that expanded intratumoral alpha and beta TCR counts tracked tumor mutation counts.

This TCR derives from a male donor with early-stage non-small cell lung cancer. The sequenced sample was lung tumor tissue, obtained at surgery. The V call is TRBV6-5, the J call TRBJ2-7; the D gene is possibly TRBD1 (5 bases). The CDR3 loop is CASSPRQSSYEQYF. The CDR3 DNA follows: TGTGCCAGCAGTCCTAGACAGAGCTCCTACGAGCAGTACTTC.